This is a list of T cell receptor beta chains from one sample in a study of CD8+ T cells in alopecia areata. Profiling relied on immunoSEQ multiplex PCR, and the TCRdb table lists in-frame clones only, not all of them. The sample includes roughly 220,000 clones, approximately 67% seen only once; the top ten take 1% to 1.5%. The input for sequencing was CD4+ T cells sorted from blood, taken between weeks 43 and 45, from a patient treated with tofacitinib. All receptors come from a human donor with alopecia areata. The CDR3 runs from the conserved cysteine through the conserved F or W. Each record gives: CDR3 protein, CDR3 DNA, clone size, J gene, V gene, D gene. D genes are given only for firm matches. The size entry is marked missing in some rows and otherwise reads once, few, many or a size class.

cdr3_aa: CASSEVTAQYF
cdr3_nt: TGTGCCAGCAGTGAAGTTACGGCTCAGTACTTC
clone_size: NA
j_call: TRBJ2-7
v_call: TRBV6-1
d_call: NA

cdr3_aa: CASSPGGTEAFF
cdr3_nt: TGTGCCAGCAGTCCCGGTGGGACTGAAGCTTTCTTT
clone_size: NA
j_call: TRBJ1-1
v_call: TRBV27
d_call: NA

cdr3_aa: CASSFLDPRTDTQYF
cdr3_nt: TGTGCCAGCAGCTTTTTGGATCCCCGCACAGATACGCAGTATTTT
clone_size: few
j_call: TRBJ2-3
v_call: TRBV11-2
d_call: NA

cdr3_aa: CASSPRGQNTGELFF
cdr3_nt: TGTGCCAGCAGTCCGCGGGGACAGAACACCGGGGAGCTGTTTTTT
clone_size: NA
j_call: TRBJ2-2
v_call: TRBV27
d_call: NA

cdr3_aa: CASSQFDGYTF
cdr3_nt: TGTGCCAGCAGCCAATTTGATGGCTACACCTTC
clone_size: NA
j_call: TRBJ1-2
v_call: TRBV14
d_call: NA

cdr3_aa: CAIGPSSDTQYF
cdr3_nt: TGTGCCATCGGGCCTAGCTCAGATACGCAGTATTTT
clone_size: NA
j_call: TRBJ2-3
v_call: TRBV10-3
d_call: NA

cdr3_aa: CASSLDRAETQYF
cdr3_nt: TGTGCCAGCAGCCTCGACAGGGCAGAGACCCAGTACTTC
clone_size: NA
j_call: TRBJ2-5
v_call: TRBV11-2
d_call: TRBD1

cdr3_aa: CASGTGTSYYEQYF
cdr3_nt: TGTGCCAGTGGGACCGGGACAAGTTATTACGAGCAGTACTTC
clone_size: once
j_call: TRBJ2-7
v_call: TRBV19
d_call: NA

cdr3_aa: CASRKTGGNTIYF
cdr3_nt: TGTGCCAGCAGAAAGACAGGGGGAAACACCATATATTTT
clone_size: once
j_call: TRBJ1-3
v_call: TRBV6-5
d_call: TRBD1

cdr3_aa: CSVAEDRGNEQYF
cdr3_nt: TGCAGCGTTGCCGAGGACAGGGGAAACGAGCAGTACTTC
clone_size: NA
j_call: TRBJ2-7
v_call: TRBV29-1
d_call: TRBD1

cdr3_aa: CASSQERELAGTQFF
cdr3_nt: TGCGCCAGCAGCCAAGAACGAGAGTTAGCGGGGACGCAGTTCTTC
clone_size: NA
j_call: TRBJ2-1
v_call: TRBV4-1
d_call: TRBD2

cdr3_aa: CASSVGPDNEQFF
cdr3_nt: TGTGCCAGCAGTGTGGGGCCAGACAATGAGCAGTTCTTC
clone_size: many
j_call: TRBJ2-1
v_call: TRBV2
d_call: NA

cdr3_aa: CASSLQGAPGTEAFF
cdr3_nt: TGCGCCAGCAGCTTACAGGGGGCGCCGGGAACTGAAGCTTTCTTT
clone_size: NA
j_call: TRBJ1-1
v_call: TRBV5-1
d_call: TRBD1

cdr3_aa: CASSLETGGLDGYTF
cdr3_nt: TGTGCCAGCAGCTTGGAGACAGGGGGCTTGGATGGCTACACCTTC
clone_size: few
j_call: TRBJ1-2
v_call: TRBV7-2
d_call: TRBD1